The rows below give T cell receptor beta chains drawn from one sample of a study of cytomegalovirus exposure and HLA in healthy donors. Clones were read by immunoSEQ multiplex PCR, and TCRdb kept only the in-frame ones, dropping some. The table shows approximately 190,000 clones, with over 60% occurring only once. The sequencing sample was made of PBMCs. Source of these receptors: a woman between 25 and 40 years old in good health and CMV-seropositive. The CDR3 runs from the conserved cysteine through the conserved F or W. D genes are given only for firm matches. Not all rows give a size; the values are once, few, many and, for expanded clones, a class.

v_call: TRBV5-6
d_call: NA
j_call: TRBJ2-6
clone_size: few
cdr3_nt: TGTGCCAGCAGCTTGGTGCCGGGCAGGGGAAGCTCTGGGGCCAACGTCCTGACTTTC
cdr3_aa: CASSLVPGRGSSGANVLTF

v_call: TRBV6-5
d_call: NA
j_call: TRBJ2-4
clone_size: once
cdr3_nt: TGTGCCAGCAGTTACAGTACTGAGGTCATTCAGTACTTC
cdr3_aa: CASSYSTEVIQYF

v_call: TRBV15
d_call: NA
j_call: TRBJ1-5
clone_size: NA
cdr3_nt: TGTGCCACCAGCATTTCGGGCGGGTCCAATCAGCCCCAGCATTTT
cdr3_aa: CATSISGGSNQPQHF

v_call: TRBV15
d_call: NA
j_call: TRBJ1-3
clone_size: NA
cdr3_nt: TGTGCCACCAGCAGAGACTACACTCTCGGGGGGTTCTCTGGAAACACCATATATTTT
cdr3_aa: CATSRDYTLGGFSGNTIYF

v_call: TRBV28
d_call: NA
j_call: TRBJ1-2
clone_size: few
cdr3_nt: TGTGCCAGCAGTTTCACAGGGCCCTATGGCTACACCTTC
cdr3_aa: CASSFTGPYGYTF

v_call: TRBV7-9
d_call: NA
j_call: TRBJ2-1
clone_size: NA
cdr3_nt: TGTGCCAGCAGCTTAGCCTGGCCCGTCAATGAGCAGTTCTTC
cdr3_aa: CASSLAWPVNEQFF

v_call: TRBV7-6
d_call: NA
j_call: TRBJ2-7
clone_size: NA
cdr3_nt: TGTGCCAGCAGCTTAGCCCCTGGGGGGGAGCAGTACTTC
cdr3_aa: CASSLAPGGEQYF

v_call: TRBV6-1
d_call: TRBD1
j_call: TRBJ2-7
clone_size: NA
cdr3_nt: TGTGCCAGCAGTACGGACAGGGCCTACGAGCAGTACTTC
cdr3_aa: CASSTDRAYEQYF

v_call: TRBV5-6
d_call: TRBD1
j_call: TRBJ1-5
clone_size: NA
cdr3_nt: TGTGCCAGCAGCTTGGGGGACAGGGAGTATCAGCCCCAGCATTTT
cdr3_aa: CASSLGDREYQPQHF

v_call: TRBV27
d_call: TRBD1
j_call: TRBJ2-2
clone_size: NA
cdr3_nt: TGTGCCAGCAGTCTAGGACAGGGGGTGAACACCGGGGAGCTGTTTTTT
cdr3_aa: CASSLGQGVNTGELFF

v_call: TRBV19
d_call: TRBD2
j_call: TRBJ2-1
clone_size: NA
cdr3_nt: TGTGCCAGTAGTATAGCTAGCGGGAACTCCTACAATGAGCAGTTCTTC
cdr3_aa: CASSIASGNSYNEQFF

v_call: TRBV27
d_call: NA
j_call: TRBJ2-2
clone_size: NA
cdr3_nt: TGTGCCAGCAGTATTAACGGGAGAAGTACCGGGGAGCTGTTTTTT
cdr3_aa: CASSINGRSTGELFF

v_call: TRBV7-3
d_call: TRBD1
j_call: TRBJ2-1
clone_size: NA
cdr3_nt: TGTGCCAGCAGCTTAAAGTTCGGGACAGGGGTGTTCTTC
cdr3_aa: CASSLKFGTGVFF

v_call: TRBV5-6
d_call: NA
j_call: TRBJ2-5
clone_size: NA
cdr3_nt: TGTGCCAGCAACCCCCAGACTTCTCAAGAGACCCAGTACTTC
cdr3_aa: CASNPQTSQETQYF

v_call: TRBV7-9
d_call: NA
j_call: TRBJ1-1
clone_size: NA
cdr3_nt: TGTGCCAGCAGCTTCACAGGGTCGAACACTGAAGCTTTCTTT
cdr3_aa: CASSFTGSNTEAFF

v_call: TRBV29-1
d_call: TRBD2
j_call: TRBJ2-1
clone_size: few
cdr3_nt: TGCAGCGTTGAGGGGGGTGGGACTAGCGGGAGGAATGAGCAGTTCTTC
cdr3_aa: CSVEGGGTSGRNEQFF

v_call: TRBV7-3
d_call: NA
j_call: TRBJ1-1
clone_size: NA
cdr3_nt: TGTGCCAGCAGCGTCCAGGGGAACACTGAAGCTTTCTTT
cdr3_aa: CASSVQGNTEAFF